The present T cell receptor (beta chain) was sequenced within a study of OX40 agonist ivuxolimab in advanced cancers. Study as a whole: The dose of intravenous ivuxolimab that patients received every 2 weeks ranged from 0.01 to 10 mg/kg. Study observations and caveats: Averaging showed that CD8+ T cells had more expanded clones than CD4+ did.

Germline-derived CDR1 and CDR2 are SNHLY and FYNNEI. Trimming pared 7 bases from V and 6 bases from J, leaving 10 bases between. The CDR3 contains 13 residues. For this clone: The antigen remains unidentified.

TCRdb's table, derived via immunoSEQ multiplex PCR, lists solely in-frame clones and lacks some. The table lists about 90,000 clones, around 85% of them singletons. Drawing of blood for sampling happened at baseline, at cycle 4 day 1, and at cycle 7 day 1. The origin of this receptor is an adult with an advanced solid tumor such as melanoma, head and neck, liver or kidney cancer. The V and J genes are TRBV2 and TRBJ1-6; weak D call: TRBD1 (6 bases). The sequences come from CD4+ or CD8+ T cells sorted from blood, collected in a trial of the OX40 agonist ivuxolimab. As DNA, the CDR3 is TGTGCCAGCAAGAGGGGGGTTAATTCACCCCTCCACTTT. Translation gives CASKRGVNSPLHF.